This T cell receptor beta chain was recovered during a study of CD8+ T cells in alopecia areata. Overall study results and limits: During tofacitinib treatment, many expanded lesional clones remained in scalp and blood.

The CDR3 has 15 residues. Germline CDR1 and CDR2: SEHNR and FQNEAQ (reference sequence). Trimming removed 5 bases from V and 7 bases from J, with 18 bases in between. Regarding treatment: oral pan-JAK inhibitor, 5-10 mg twice daily. Only a few counts were recorded for this clone. Antigen: not known. Extracted RNA was reverse transcribed, and the resulting cDNA served as sequencing template. Some clones are missing from TCRdb's copy, which holds only in-frame ones; the method was immunoSEQ multiplex PCR. The table has 65,000 to 75,000 clones, roughly 28% seen once. This receptor was identified in a human donor with alopecia areata. The sequencing here drew on CD8+ T cells sorted from blood, taken at week 4, from a patient treated with tofacitinib. The chain employs TRBV7-9 and TRBJ2-1; D is undetermined. This CDR3 is CASSGPGVGPNEQFF. CDR3 coding DNA: TGTGCCAGCAGCGGCCCTGGTGTAGGCCCGAATGAGCAGTTCTTC.